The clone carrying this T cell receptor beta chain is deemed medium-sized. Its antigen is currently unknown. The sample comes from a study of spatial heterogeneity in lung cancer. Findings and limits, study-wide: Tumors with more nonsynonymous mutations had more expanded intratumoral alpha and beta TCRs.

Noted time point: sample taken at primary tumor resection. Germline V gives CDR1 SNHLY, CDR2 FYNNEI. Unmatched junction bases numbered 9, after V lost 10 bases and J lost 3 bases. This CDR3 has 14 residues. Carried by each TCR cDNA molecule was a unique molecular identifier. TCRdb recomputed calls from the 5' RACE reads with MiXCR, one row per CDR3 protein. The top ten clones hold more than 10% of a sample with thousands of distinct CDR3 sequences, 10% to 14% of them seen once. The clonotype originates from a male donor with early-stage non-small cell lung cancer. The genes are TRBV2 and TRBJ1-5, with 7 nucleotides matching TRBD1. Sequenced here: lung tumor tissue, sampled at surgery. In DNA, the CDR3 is TGTGCCACCAAAGACAGGGCTCCCAATCAGCCCCAGCATTTT. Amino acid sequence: CATKDRAPNQPQHF.